This is a list of T cell receptor beta chains from one sample in a study of graft-versus-host responses after intestinal transplantation. Their antigen targets remain unknown. Libraries were prepared by immunoSEQ multiplex PCR; TCRdb keeps only in-frame clonotypes and omits some of them. The table records tens of thousands of clones, 82% of them present only once. The sample in question was unstimulated CD4+ T cells sorted from spleen or lymph node cells, obtained before intestinal transplant. These receptors originate from a human donor who received an intestinal transplant. The CDR3 runs from the conserved cysteine through the conserved F or W. A D gene is named only where the DNA matches it firmly. Clone size appears in some rows only: once, few, many, or a class for an expanded clone.

clone_size j_call v_call d_call cdr3_nt cdr3_aa
- TRBJ2-1 TRBV7-3 - TGTGCCAGCAGCCGGACGGGGTGGAAGGATGAGCAGTTCTTC CASSRTGWKDEQFF
few TRBJ2-2 TRBV6-1 TRBD1 TGTGCCAGCAGTGGAGCACTCGCAGGGGGGCTGTTTTTT CASSGALAGGLFF
- TRBJ2-2 TRBV6-1 - TGTGCCAGCAGTGAATTTTGGGGGGTGAACACCGGGGAGCTGTTTTTT CASSEFWGVNTGELFF
- TRBJ2-2 TRBV11-2 - TGTGCCAGCAGACTACAGTTCCCCGGGGAGCTGTTTTTT CASRLQFPGELFF
- TRBJ2-3 TRBV7-9 TRBD1 TGTGCCAGCAGCAACCCTAGGGGGCCGGGCACAGATACGCAGTATTTT CASSNPRGPGTDTQYF
once TRBJ2-1 TRBV19 - TGTGCCAGTAGTTCCCCCGGGACTGGCTCCTACAATGAGCAGTTCTTC CASSSPGTGSYNEQFF
- TRBJ1-5 TRBV28 TRBD1 TGTGCCAGCAGTTTAAACAGGGGCCCTTTTAGCAATCAGCCCCAGCATTTT CASSLNRGPFSNQPQHF
- TRBJ2-3 TRBV10-2 TRBD2 TGCGCCAGCAGAGGGACTAGCGTCACAGATACGCAGTATTTT CASRGTSVTDTQYF
- TRBJ2-5 TRBV6-1 - TGTGCCAGCAGTATTGGACGGACCCAAGAGACCCAGTACTTC CASSIGRTQETQYF
few TRBJ2-2 TRBV6-5 - TGTGCCACCGGAGGAGGGTTTCTCACCGGGGAGCTGTTTTTT CATGGGFLTGELFF
few TRBJ2-1 TRBV5-4 TRBD2 TGTGCCAGCAACCAACTAGCGGGAGTAGCCAATGAGCAGTTCTTC CASNQLAGVANEQFF
- TRBJ2-1 TRBV5-4 TRBD1 TGTGCCAGCAGCTTGCCCCAGAGCAGGGGGCTAGGTAATGAGCAGTTCTTC CASSLPQSRGLGNEQFF
- TRBJ1-2 TRBV19 - TGTGCCAGTAGTATTCCCGGACGGGACTATGGCTACACCTTC CASSIPGRDYGYTF
few TRBJ2-5 TRBV15 - TGTGCCACCAGCAGGAGAGGGGCAGAGACCCAGTACTTC CATSRRGAETQYF
- TRBJ1-4 TRBV5-4 TRBD1 TGTGCCAGCAGCCCGGGACAGGGGGCCGAAAAACTGTTTTTT CASSPGQGAEKLFF
- TRBJ1-2 TRBV5-1 - TGCGCCAGCAGCTTGGGGCAGGGGTCTAACTATGGCTACACCTTC CASSLGQGSNYGYTF
once TRBJ1-1 TRBV6-6 - TGTGCCCATTCCGGGACGCAGAACACTGAAGCTTTCTTT CAHSGTQNTEAFF
few TRBJ2-1 TRBV5-1 - TGCGCCACCAGAGGGGGGCAGCCGTACTCCTACAATGAGCAGTTCTTC CATRGGQPYSYNEQFF
- TRBJ1-5 TRBV6-1 - TGTGCCAGCAAAGGCCATAGCAATCAGCCCCAGCATTTT CASKGHSNQPQHF
- TRBJ1-2 TRBV6-4 - TGTGCCAGCAGTGAAGTTCCTGGAAACTATGGCTACACCTTC CASSEVPGNYGYTF
- TRBJ2-2 TRBV5-1 - TGCGCCAGCAGCAGAGGCGCCACCGGCACCGGGGAGCTGTTTTTT CASSRGATGTGELFF
- TRBJ2-7 TRBV18 - TGTGCCAGCTCAAGGACTGACGACGGAAACTACGAGCAGTACTTC CASSRTDDGNYEQYF
- TRBJ2-7 TRBV6-6 TRBD2 TGTGCCAGCAGTCCCGGGACTAGCTTGAAGGTCGAGCAGTACTTC CASSPGTSLKVEQYF
- TRBJ2-7 TRBV12-5 - TGTGCTAGTGGTTTGGTACATCTCAACTCCTACGAGCAGTACTTC CASGLVHLNSYEQYF
- TRBJ2-2 TRBV28 - TGTGCCAGCAGTTTCCCTCTACAGGGAACGAACACCGGGGAGCTGTTTTTT CASSFPLQGTNTGELFF
- TRBJ2-5 TRBV6-6 - TGTGCCAGCAGTGGGGGGGGCCGGGAGGAGACCCAGTACTTC CASSGGGREETQYF
- TRBJ2-3 TRBV7-9 - TGTGCCAGCAGCTTAGCAGGGCAGAGTACAGATACGCAGTATTTT CASSLAGQSTDTQYF
- TRBJ2-2 TRBV5-4 - TGTGCCAGCAGCTTGGAGGGGTACACCGGGGAGCTGTTTTTT CASSLEGYTGELFF
once TRBJ2-5 TRBV6-6 TRBD1 TGTGCCAGCAGTTATGGGTCAGGGGGCCAGGAGACCCAGTACTTC CASSYGSGGQETQYF
- TRBJ2-1 TRBV5-1 TRBD2 TGCGCCAGCAGCTCGGGACTAGCGGGACAAAATGAGCAGTTCTTC CASSSGLAGQNEQFF
- TRBJ2-5 TRBV7-9 - TGTGCCAGCAGCTGGGCAGGGGTTGAGACCCAGTACTTC CASSWAGVETQYF
- TRBJ2-1 TRBV28 - TGTGCCAGCAGTTTATTAGGAGAGCAAAACTTGCAGTTCTTC CASSLLGEQNLQFF
- TRBJ2-1 TRBV19 TRBD2 TGTGCCAGTAGTACGGGGGGATCCTACTACAATGAGCAGTTCTTC CASSTGGSYYNEQFF
- TRBJ1-1 TRBV6-4 - TGTGCCCAGGAAGACCTGAACACTGAAGCTTTCTTT CAQEDLNTEAFF
- TRBJ1-2 TRBV10-1 - TGCGCCAGTAGTGGATCTTTTAACTATGGCTACACCTTC CASSGSFNYGYTF
- TRBJ1-4 TRBV7-9 TRBD1 TGTGCCAGCAGGGACAGGGCTAATGAAAAACTGTTTTTT CASRDRANEKLFF
- TRBJ2-1 TRBV4-1 TRBD2 TGCGCCAGCAGCCAAGATCGGAGGCCCCCGGGGGGCAATGAGCAGTTCTTC CASSQDRRPPGGNEQFF
- TRBJ2-5 TRBV18 - TGTGCCAGCTCCCCGTTTGTCGGAGAAGGAGAGACCCAGTACTTC CASSPFVGEGETQYF
- TRBJ2-1 TRBV5-1 TRBD2 TGCGCCAGCAACTGGGGGAGGGGCAAGGATGAGCAGTTCTTC CASNWGRGKDEQFF
- TRBJ2-2 TRBV6-1 - TGTGCCAGCAGTGAACGTCGGGGACTCATGAACACCGGGGAGCTGTTTTTT CASSERRGLMNTGELFF
few TRBJ2-3 TRBV28 TRBD1 TGTGCCAGCAGTACAGGGGGCGGTTCGGATACGCAGTATTTT CASSTGGGSDTQYF
- TRBJ2-3 TRBV7-3 TRBD2 TGTGCCAGCAGCTTAGTCGGGAGGGCCGGGGATACGCAGTATTTT CASSLVGRAGDTQYF
- TRBJ1-2 TRBV6-6 - TGTGCCAGCAGGGCGGGGACGCTTAACTATGGCTACACCTTC CASRAGTLNYGYTF
- TRBJ2-5 TRBV4-1 TRBD2 TGCGCCAGCAGCCAAACCGTCCGGGGGGGAGGAGAGACCCAGTACTTC CASSQTVRGGGETQYF
once TRBJ2-3 TRBV19 - TGTGCCAGTAGTATAACCGACACAGATACGCAGTATTTT CASSITDTDTQYF
- TRBJ2-7 TRBV28 - TGTGCCAGCAGTTTATTTGGGGGATCTGATTCCTACGAGCAGTACTTC CASSLFGGSDSYEQYF
- TRBJ1-6 TRBV7-3 - TGTGCCAGCAGCTTAATGGAGGGCAGTCCGGGAGGGAATTCACCCCTCCACTTT CASSLMEGSPGGNSPLHF
- TRBJ2-2 TRBV6-5 - TGTGCCAGCAGCCTCGGGACTTTCAACACCGGGGAGCTGTTTTTT CASSLGTFNTGELFF